Below are 27 T cell receptor beta chains sequenced from a single sample in a study of shared clonotypes between healthy human individuals. TCRdb keeps only in-frame clones here, not all; method: immunoSEQ multiplex PCR. The sample yields roughly 2.2 million clones, more than 80% seen once. What was sequenced was naive CD4+ T cells from PBMCs. As for subset: CD45RA+ positively selected. The receptors stem from a man aged 18-30 years in good health. Some clones in this sample may be carry-over from other donors' samples.

This clone has only one observation. The genes are TRBV5-5 and TRBJ2-7, with no clear D. V was pared by 2 bases and J by 0 bases, with 12 bases between. Germline CDR1 and CDR2: SGHKS and YYEKEE (reference sequence). The CDR3 covers 15 residues. The CDR3 spells CASSLSTGSSYEQYF. Written as DNA, the CDR3 is TGTGCCAGCAGCTTAAGTACCGGAAGCTCCTACGAGCAGTACTTC.

The sample holds one count of this clone. The chain couples TRBV18 to TRBJ2-7; D is unresolved. V was shortened by 4 bases and J by 2 bases, with 18 bases between the two germline ends. Germline CDR1 reads KGHSH; CDR2 reads LQKENI. This CDR3 has 16 amino acids. In nucleotides, the CDR3 is TGTGCCAGCTCACTACACATGAACCCGGGTCCCTACGAGCAGTACTTC. Translated: CASSLHMNPGPYEQYF.

The chain joins TRBV29-1 to TRBJ2-5; weak D call: TRBD2 (6 bases). CDR3 length: 12 amino acids. Germline V lookup: CDR1 SQVTM, CDR2 ANQGSEA. Trimming removed 7 bases from V and 2 bases from J, with 11 bases in between. As DNA, the CDR3 is TGCAGCGCCCGGGAGACACAAGAGACCCAGTACTTC. It is translated as CSARETQETQYF.

The V gene is TRBV28, the J gene TRBJ2-7; TRBD1 matches 9 bases. Trimming at V came to 6 bases and at J to 5 bases, leaving 8 bases not matched to a gene. This CDR3 spans 14 amino acids. Germline values: CDR1 MDHEN, CDR2 SYDVKM. DNA for the CDR3: TGTGCCAGCAGCCCGGGACAGGGTGTAGACGAGCAGTACTTC. Its protein product is CASSPGQGVDEQYF.

This clone was detected once. This chain connects TRBV7-2 to TRBJ1-5; possible D gene TRBD1, 5 bases. Trimming stripped 1 base from V and 6 bases from J, with 13 bases between. The germline CDR1 and CDR2 sequences are SGHTA and FQGNSA. This CDR3 region has 15 residues. For the CDR3, the DNA is TGTGCCAGCAGCTTAGAGGCAGGGCGAACTCAGCCCCAGCATTTT. Amino acid sequence: CASSLEAGRTQPQHF.

This chain connects TRBV6-1 to TRBJ2-1; D is uncertain. V lost 1 base and J 10 bases, leaving 17 bases between the germline ends. CDR1 and CDR2 (germline): MNHNS, SASEGT. The CDR3 loop spans 15 amino acids. CDR3 sequence reads: CASSEEGFYPPEQFF. CDR3 coding DNA: TGTGCCAGCAGTGAAGAGGGTTTTTATCCCCCCGAGCAGTTCTTC.

The chain couples TRBV6-4 to TRBJ1-2; D ambiguous. V was shortened by 3 bases and J by 8 bases, with 13 bases between the two germline ends. Germline-derived CDR1 and CDR2 are MRHNA and SNTAGT. There are 13 residues in the CDR3. The CDR3 loop reads CASSERRVGGYTF. CDR3 nucleotides: TGTGCCAGCAGTGAGCGTAGGGTTGGGGGCTACACCTTC.

The V gene is TRBV5-4, the J gene TRBJ1-2, with 12 positions matching TRBD1. V lost 0 bases to trimming and J lost 6 bases; unmatched junction nucleotides: 6. The CDR3 loop spans 16 amino acids. From germline, CDR1 is SGHNT and CDR2 YYREEE (reference sequence). The chain's CDR3 is CASSLASGQGADGYTF. The CDR3 DNA is TGTGCCAGCAGCTTGGCCTCGGGACAGGGGGCGGATGGCTACACCTTC.

This chain joins TRBV28 and TRBJ1-2; 9 nucleotides align to TRBD1. CDR1 and CDR2 from the germline V gene are MDHEN and SYDVKM. CDR3 size: 14 residues. V lost 4 bases to trimming and J lost 5 bases; unmatched junction nucleotides: 5. In DNA, the CDR3 is TGTGCCAGCAGTTCCGGGACAGGGAAGTATGGCTACACCTTC. Its translation: CASSSGTGKYGYTF.

This clone was recorded once. The rearrangement uses TRBV7-9 and TRBJ1-2, with 7 bases aligning to TRBD1. CDR1 is SEHNR and CDR2 is FQNEAQ in the germline V gene (reference sequence). There are 14 residues in the CDR3. V trimming: 1 base; J trimming: 2 bases; junction bases outside the gene matches: 1. CDR3 amino acids: CASSLEQGNYGYTF. The CDR3 coding sequence is TGTGCCAGCAGCTTAGAACAGGGGAACTATGGCTACACCTTC.

This clone was seen a handful of times. Other DNA sequences in this sample translate to the same CDR3. This rearrangement joins TRBV28 to TRBJ2-5; D is undetermined. Trimming removed 8 bases from V and 5 bases from J, with 3 bases in between. CDR1 and CDR2 (germline): MDHEN, SYDVKM. CDR3 length: 9 amino acids. Written as DNA, the CDR3 is TGTGCCAGCGGGGAGACCCAGTACTTC. This sequence encodes CASGETQYF.

The V call is TRBV2, the J call TRBJ2-7; the match to TRBD2 covers 7 bases. The CDR3 spans 14 residues. Germline values: CDR1 SNHLY, CDR2 FYNNEI. V lost 6 bases, J lost 4 bases, and 9 bases stayed unmatched. CDR3 in DNA: TGTGCCAGCAGGCCGGGGGAGGGGTTGTACGAGCAGTACTTC. It is translated as CASRPGEGLYEQYF. Using reference TRBV2 and TRBJ2-7 for the parts outside the CDR3, the full variable domain is EPEVTQTPSHQVTQMGQEVILRCVPISNHLYFYWYRQILGQKVEFLVSFYNNEISEKSEIFDDQFSVERPDGSNFTLKIRSTKLEDSAMYFCASRPGEGLYEQYFGPGTRLTVT.

This chain connects TRBV6-1 to TRBJ1-4; maybe TRBD1 (6 bases). V lost 3 bases and J 8 bases, leaving 19 bases between the germline ends. Germline CDR1 MNHNS, CDR2 SASEGT. The CDR3 loop spans 16 amino acids. This CDR3 reads CASSELSSWGREKLFF. The DNA of the CDR3 is TGTGCCAGCAGTGAGCTGAGTAGTTGGGGGCGGGAAAAACTGTTTTTT.

Comment on this clone: Other nucleotide sequences from this sample produce the same CDR3. V and J are TRBV5-1 and TRBJ2-3, with no clear D. The CDR3 length is 12 residues. Germline V gives CDR1 SGHRS, CDR2 YFSETQ. Trimming removed 0 bases from V and 4 bases from J, with 3 bases in between. CDR3 coding DNA: TGCGCCAGCAGCTTGGATTCAGATACGCAGTATTTT. Translated: CASSLDSDTQYF.

V usage is TRBV9 and J usage is TRBJ2-3, with D perhaps TRBD2 (6 bases). The CDR3 covers 16 residues. Trimming left V 5 bases short and J 1 base short, with 17 bases between. CDR1 and CDR2 (germline): SGDLS, YYNGEE. For the CDR3, the DNA is TGTGCCAGCAGTGGCTGGTGGGGGGAAGGCACAGATACGCAGTATTTT. Residues: CASSGWWGEGTDTQYF. Variable domain in full (rest from reference TRBV9 and TRBJ2-3): DSGVTQTPKHLITATGQRVTLRCSPRSGDLSVYWYQQSLDQGLQFLIQYYNGEERAKGNILERFSAQQFPDLHSELNLSSLELGDSALYFCASSGWWGEGTDTQYFGPGTRLTVL.

This clone was observed a single time. The J gene is TRBJ1-1, the V gene TRBV6-5; D is undetermined. Germline V gene lookup returns CDR1 MNHEY and CDR2 SVGAGI. V gave up 6 bases and J gave up 1 base, with 15 bases separating them. CDR3 length: 15 amino acids. CDR3 sequence (DNA): TGTGCCAGCAGCTCTGGCCTAGTGGGGAACACTGAAGCTTTCTTT. Translating it yields CASSSGLVGNTEAFF.

The rearrangement joins TRBV6-1 to TRBJ2-6, with D perhaps matching TRBD2 (6 bases). Trimming stripped 6 bases from V and 4 bases from J, with 13 bases between. Germline CDR1 reads MNHNS; CDR2 reads SASEGT. The CDR3 is 15 amino acids. The CDR3 here is CASREGGLGANVLTF. The CDR3, as DNA: TGTGCCAGCAGGGAGGGCGGTTTGGGGGCCAACGTCCTGACTTTC.

This chain joins TRBV18 and TRBJ1-2, with D tentatively TRBD1 (5 bases). The germline CDR1 and CDR2 sequences are KGHSH and LQKENI. This CDR3 spans 16 amino acids. Trimming left V 0 bases short and J 5 bases short, with 16 bases between. The CDR3 here is CASSPPRGGGEYGYTF. CDR3 in DNA: TGTGCCAGCTCACCACCGAGGGGCGGCGGCGAGTATGGCTACACCTTC.

The rearrangement joins TRBV6-1 to TRBJ2-7; possibly TRBD1 or TRBD2 for D (5 bases each). V dropped 1 base and J dropped 1 base, with 11 bases sitting between them. Germline V gives CDR1 MNHNS, CDR2 SASEGT. The CDR3 contains 15 residues. DNA of the CDR3: TGTGCCAGCAGTGAAGGGGGGACGCAATCCTACGAGCAGTACTTC. It is translated as CASSEGGTQSYEQYF.

The chain couples TRBV6-6 to TRBJ2-7, with 7 nucleotides matching TRBD2. V gave up 6 bases and J gave up 0 bases; unmatched junction bases: 8. The germline V gene encodes CDR1 MNHNY and CDR2 SVGAGI (reference sequence). CDR3 length: 15 amino acids. CDR3 DNA sequence: TGTGCCAGCAGCGAACCTGGCGGGAGCTCCTACGAGCAGTACTTC. As protein: CASSEPGGSSYEQYF.

The gene calls are TRBV27 and TRBJ2-7, with D possibly being TRBD2 (6 bases). V was clipped by 0 bases and J by 1 base, with 10 bases between them. The CDR3 is 15 residues long. The germline V gene has CDR1 MNHEY and CDR2 SMNVEV (reference sequence). Here the CDR3 DNA reads TGTGCCAGCAGTTTATCTTACGGGAGATCCTACGAGCAGTACTTC. As protein: CASSLSYGRSYEQYF.

This rearrangement joins TRBV7-3 to TRBJ2-5, with D perhaps TRBD2 (6 bases). This CDR3 is built from 14 residues. V gave up 5 bases and J gave up 5 bases, with 15 bases separating them. Germline-derived CDR1 and CDR2 are SGHTA and FQGTGA. CDR3 nucleotide sequence: TGTGCCAGCAGCATCTCCGGCGGGGAGGAGACCCAGTACTTC. Protein: CASSISGGEETQYF.

This clone appeared a single time. An end of the junction does not agree with germline; a read error may underlie this. The chain couples TRBV4-1 to TRBJ1-1; TRBD1 matches at 11 bases. The V gene's germline CDR1 is MGHRA and CDR2 YSYEKL. The CDR3 sequence is 13 residues long. The CDR3 coding sequence is TGCGCCAGCAGGCGGACAGGGGGCACTGAACCCCTCTTT. Its protein product is CASRRTGGTEPLF.

The genes are TRBV28 and TRBJ2-4; a weak D match, TRBD2 (6 bases). Germline-derived CDR1 and CDR2 are MDHEN and SYDVKM. Trimming pared 6 bases from V and 6 bases from J, leaving 18 bases between. CDR3 length: 15 residues. The CDR3 sequence is CASRIGTSPLNIQYF. The CDR3 nucleotides are TGTGCCAGCAGGATTGGGACTTCTCCGTTAAACATTCAGTACTTC.

As concerns this clone: The identical CDR3 is also encoded by other nucleotide sequences in the sample. This chain joins TRBV9 and TRBJ2-6, with D unresolved. Germline CDR1 SGDLS, CDR2 YYNGEE. The CDR3 runs to 15 residues. V shed 0 bases and J shed 0 bases, with 4 bases lying between them. CDR3 in DNA: TGTGCCAGCAGCGTAGTCAGCTCTGGGGCCAACGTCCTGACTTTC. Its translation: CASSVVSSGANVLTF.

The V call is TRBV21-1, the J call TRBJ1-1; the table's D call of TRBD1 was not tested on the DNA. TRBV21-1 represents a pseudogene. The CDR3 has 15 amino acids. In DNA, the CDR3 is TGTGCCAGCAGCAAGGGATCAACAGGGGTTACTGAAGCTTTCTTT. Encoded protein: CASSKGSTGVTEAFF.

V and J are TRBV27 and TRBJ1-4; TRBD1 might be the D (5 bases). V shed 3 bases and J shed 7 bases, with 12 bases lying between them. The CDR3 is 14 residues long. Germline V gives CDR1 MNHEY, CDR2 SMNVEV (reference sequence). CDR3: CASSLDMWAEKLFF. The DNA for the CDR3 is TGTGCCAGCAGTTTGGACATGTGGGCTGAAAAACTGTTTTTT.